One sample yielded the 31 T cell receptor beta chains listed below, sequenced in a study of T cell changes during pregnancy in multiple sclerosis. Only in-frame clones appear in the TCRdb table, and some are missing; sequencing was by immunoSEQ multiplex PCR. The sample includes 25,000 to 35,000 clones, just over 90% of them seen just once. The sample here was peripheral blood, taken in the first trimester of pregnancy. Receptors originate from a female donor in good health, enrolled as a control in a pregnancy study.

The V and J genes are TRBV2 and TRBJ2-1; TRBD2 matches at 11 bases. Losses at the gene ends were 6 bases for V and 9 bases for J; bases not matched to a gene: 7. In germline, CDR1 is SNHLY, CDR2 FYNNEI. The CDR3 length is 14 residues. CDR3 loop: CASRAGLAGGEQFF. In DNA form, the CDR3 reads TGTGCCAGCAGGGCCGGCCTAGCGGGAGGTGAGCAGTTCTTC.

This chain uses TRBV7-9 with TRBJ2-1, with TRBD2 matching over 7 bases. The CDR3 totals 15 residues. CDR1 and CDR2 (germline): SEHNR, FQNEAQ (reference sequence). V dropped 3 bases and J dropped 3; count of bases not matched to a gene: 5. The CDR3, as DNA: TGTGCCAGCAGCTTGCCGTCTAGCGGCTACAATGAGCAGTTCTTC. This gives the protein CASSLPSSGYNEQFF.

This chain joins TRBV7-9 and TRBJ1-1; 11 positions agree with TRBD1. The CDR3 runs to 15 residues. Trimming cost V 7 bases and J 6 bases; bases outside gene matches: 10. The germline CDR1 and CDR2 sequences are SEHNR and FQNEAQ (reference sequence). DNA for the CDR3: TGTGCCAGCAACTTCGGGACAGGGGGAAGCGCTGAAGCTTTCTTT. It yields the protein CASNFGTGGSAEAFF.

V gene TRBV19 combines with J gene TRBJ2-5, with D perhaps TRBD1 (7 bases). The CDR3 runs 14 residues. The V gene lost 3 bases and the J gene lost 2 bases, with 10 bases spanning the gap. CDR1 LNHDA and CDR2 SQIVND come from the germline V gene (reference sequence). CDR3 region: CASSISGGQETQYF. CDR3 sequence (DNA): TGTGCCAGTAGTATTTCAGGGGGGCAAGAGACCCAGTACTTC.

The chain combines TRBV27 with TRBJ1-1; 8 bases agree with TRBD1. There are 14 residues in the CDR3. Trimming cost V 3 bases and J 9 bases; bases outside gene matches: 9. Germline values: CDR1 MNHEY, CDR2 SMNVEV (reference sequence). CDR3 nucleotides: TGTGCCAGCAGTTTTCCTGGACAGGGTGGAAAAGCTTTCTTT. This translates into CASSFPGQGGKAFF.

The CDR3 loop reads CAWSVFQGRPDTQYF. CDR3 bases: TGTGCCTGGAGTGTATTTCAGGGGCGGCCAGATACGCAGTATTTT. The chain has TRBV30 and TRBJ2-3, with a tentative D call TRBD1 (6 bases). CDR3 length: 15 amino acids. CDR1 is GTSNPN, CDR2 SVGIG, per germline (reference sequence). V lost 0 bases and J lost 4, with 14 bases in between.

The CDR3: CASSIGGGNTEAFF. The CDR3 bases are TGTGCCAGTAGTATAGGGGGGGGGAACACTGAAGCTTTCTTT. The rearrangement links TRBV19 to TRBJ1-1; D is possibly TRBD1 (5 bases). Germline CDR1 reads LNHDA; CDR2 reads SQIVND (reference sequence). The CDR3 is made up of 14 amino acids. V was trimmed by 1 base and J by 1 base, leaving 7 bases between them.

In this sample, this clone turned up once. Written as DNA, the CDR3 is TGTGCCAGCTCACCAGAATCCTTCGGTGAAGCTTTCTTT. Protein sequence: CASSPESFGEAFF. This rearrangement joins TRBV18 to TRBJ1-1; no clear D gene. V was shortened by 2 bases and J by 7 bases, with 11 bases between the two germline ends. This CDR3 has 13 amino acids. Germline V gives CDR1 KGHSH, CDR2 LQKENI.

The CDR3 protein is CSVEGTGNTEAFF. The CDR3 region has the DNA TGCAGCGTTGAGGGGACAGGCAACACTGAAGCTTTCTTT. V and J are TRBV29-1 and TRBJ1-1, with 8 bases matching TRBD1. CDR1 and CDR2 from the germline V gene are SQVTM and ANQGSEA. This CDR3 contains 13 residues. After removal of 3 bases from V and 2 bases from J, the junction contained 2 bases not matched to a gene.

The chain recombines TRBV6-1 with TRBJ2-4, with 9 positions matching TRBD2. Unmatched junction bases numbered 3, after V lost 2 bases and J lost 7 bases. CDR1 is MNHNS, CDR2 SASEGT, per germline. The CDR3 spans 14 residues. CDR3 DNA: TGTGCCAGCAGTGAAAGGGCGGGGGGGAACATTCAGTACTTC. Its translation: CASSERAGGNIQYF.

The chain carries TRBV5-1 and TRBJ2-2; tentatively, D is TRBD2 (6 bases). The CDR3 length is 16 residues. V gave up 1 base and J gave up 5 bases, with 15 bases separating them. Germline V gene sequence: CDR1 SGHRS, CDR2 YFSETQ. CDR3 sequence reads: CASSLRLAEGTGELFF. The CDR3 DNA follows: TGCGCCAGCAGCTTGAGATTAGCGGAGGGAACCGGGGAGCTGTTTTTT.

J is TRBJ1-4 and V is TRBV7-8; TRBD1 is a possible D gene (6 bases). Germline values: CDR1 SGHVS, CDR2 FQNEAQ. This CDR3 has 15 amino acids. Deletions cut 1 base from V and 5 bases from J, with 11 bases between. This CDR3 is CASSLGTAQNEKLFF. CDR3 in DNA: TGTGCCAGCAGCTTAGGGACAGCGCAAAATGAAAAACTGTTTTTT.

The chain is built from TRBV9 and TRBJ2-2, with 7 bases fitting TRBD1. Germline V gene data show CDR1 as SGDLS and CDR2 as YYNGEE. The V segment lost 3 bases and the J segment 6 bases; nucleotides outside the gene matches: 11. The length of the CDR3 is 16 residues. The CDR3 loop reads CASSATSGGLAGELFF. CDR3 sequence (DNA): TGTGCCAGCAGCGCGACTTCAGGGGGATTGGCCGGGGAGCTGTTTTTT.

Written as DNA, the CDR3 is TGTGCCAGCAGTGAAGAGGGTAGCACAGATACGCAGTATTTT. Its protein is CASSEEGSTDTQYF. This chain joins TRBV6-4 and TRBJ2-3; TRBD2 might be the D (5 bases). The CDR3 contains 14 residues. Germline V gives CDR1 MRHNA, CDR2 SNTAGT. V was shortened by 3 bases and J by 0 bases, with 7 bases between the two germline ends.

The V and J genes are TRBV18 and TRBJ2-3; tentatively, D is TRBD1 (6 bases). Germline loops: CDR1 KGHSH, CDR2 LQKENI. This CDR3 spans 15 amino acids. Deletions cut 1 base from V and 0 bases from J, with 8 bases between. In DNA form, the CDR3 reads TGTGCCAGCTCACCACAAACAGGGAGCACAGATACGCAGTATTTT. Amino acid sequence: CASSPQTGSTDTQYF. The variable domain in full, completed from reference TRBV18 and TRBJ2-3, reads NAGVMQNPRHLVRRRGQEARLRCSPMKGHSHVYWYRQLPEEGLKFMVYLQKENIIDESGMPKERFSAEFPKEGPSILRIQQVVRGDSAAYFCASSPQTGSTDTQYFGPGTRLTVL.

J is TRBJ2-1 and V is TRBV27; TRBD2 matches 12 bases. Germline V gene sequence: CDR1 MNHEY, CDR2 SMNVEV (reference sequence). This CDR3 spans 17 amino acids. The trim removed 3 bases at V and 4 bases at J, leaving 7 bases unmatched. This CDR3 is CASSLTSGGEIYNEQFF. In DNA form, the CDR3 reads TGTGCCAGCAGTTTGACTAGCGGGGGAGAAATATACAATGAGCAGTTCTTC.

This chain connects TRBV6-1 to TRBJ1-3; tentative D call: TRBD1 (5 bases). V gave up 1 base and J gave up 1 base, with 8 bases separating them. This CDR3 has 15 residues. The germline V gene has CDR1 MNHNS and CDR2 SASEGT. Written as DNA, the CDR3 is TGTGCCAGCAGTGAAGAGGGGAGGTCTGGAAACACCATATATTTT. Amino acid sequence: CASSEEGRSGNTIYF.

The chain is built from TRBV10-1 and TRBJ2-3, with D maybe TRBD2 (5 bases). The CDR3 runs to 12 residues. Trimming pared 10 bases from V and 5 bases from J, leaving 13 bases between. The germline CDR1 and CDR2 sequences are WNHNN and SYGVQD (reference sequence). CDR3 DNA: TGCGCCACAAGCGGCGGTAGAGATACGCAGTATTTT. It encodes CATSGGRDTQYF.

The sample holds one count of this clone. V gene TRBV5-1 combines with J gene TRBJ2-1; 9 bases align to TRBD2. Germline assignment: CDR1 SGHRS and CDR2 YFSETQ. The CDR3 is made up of 17 amino acids. Germline trimming cut 3 bases from V and 3 bases from J; bases unmatched to any gene: 10. The CDR3 spells CASSSEPGLAGYNEQFF. CDR3 in DNA: TGCGCCAGCAGCTCGGAGCCGGGACTAGCTGGCTACAATGAGCAGTTCTTC.

The chain recombines TRBV7-8 with TRBJ2-1; D not certain. The germline gives CDR1 SGHVS, CDR2 FQNEAQ. Trimming pared 6 bases from V and 6 bases from J, leaving 24 bases between. The CDR3 extends over 17 amino acids. The CDR3 DNA is TGTGCCAGCAGTCCGACGGTTACCTGGTCTCGCGGCAATGAGCAGTTCTTC. Translated: CASSPTVTWSRGNEQFF.

V and J are TRBV19 and TRBJ2-3, with D tentatively TRBD1 (5 bases). Trimming shortened V by 7 bases and J by 5 bases, and 16 bases separated the two germline ends. Per germline, CDR1 LNHDA and CDR2 SQIVND (reference sequence). The CDR3 is made up of 14 amino acids. CDR3 DNA: TGTGCCAGTAAGGGGCCTAAGCTTGGAGATACGCAGTATTTT. Amino acids: CASKGPKLGDTQYF.

V gene TRBV19 combines with J gene TRBJ2-7; D not resolved. The CDR3 runs to 14 residues. From germline, CDR1 is LNHDA and CDR2 SQIVND (reference sequence). The V end was cut by 4 bases, the J end by 5 bases, with 15 bases between. The CDR3 nucleotides are TGTGCCAGTAGTAAGGAGCCCGCCGCCGACGAGCAGTACTTC. It encodes CASSKEPAADEQYF.

This chain links TRBV7-2 with TRBJ2-5, with a possible D match to TRBD2 (5 bases). The CDR3 loop spans 15 amino acids. CDR1 and CDR2 from the germline V gene are SGHTA and FQGNSA. Trimming removed 1 base at V and 7 bases at J, with 16 bases between. CDR3 sequence reads: CASSLEAAADGTQYF. The CDR3 DNA reads TGTGCCAGCAGCTTAGAGGCAGCGGCTGACGGGACCCAGTACTTC.

The V gene is TRBV7-9, the J gene TRBJ2-7, with 9 nucleotides matching TRBD1. V shed 5 bases and J 4 bases; nucleotides not matched to a gene: 12. Germline V gene lookup returns CDR1 SEHNR and CDR2 FQNEAQ (reference sequence). The CDR3 spans 16 residues. CDR3 nucleotides: TGTGCCAGCAGCAGGTTCTCGGGACAGGGAATTTACGAGCAGTACTTC. It encodes CASSRFSGQGIYEQYF. The full variable domain, its missing parts supplied by reference TRBV7-9 and TRBJ2-7, is DTGVSQNPRHKITKRGQNVTFRCDPISEHNRLYWYRQTLGQGPEFLTYFQNEAQLEKSRLLSDRFSAERPKGSFSTLEIQRTEQGDSAMYLCASSRFSGQGIYEQYFGPGTRLTVT.

Judged by abundance, this clone is medium-sized (0.01 to 0.1%). The gene calls are TRBV7-2 and TRBJ1-6; perhaps TRBD1 as D (6 bases). Germline V gene data show CDR1 as SGHTA and CDR2 as FQGNSA. V was clipped by 5 bases and J by 11 bases, with 16 bases between them. This CDR3 is 14 amino acids long. CDR3 in amino acids: CASSPQGFGTPLHF. The CDR3 DNA is TGTGCCAGCAGCCCCCAGGGGTTCGGGACACCCCTCCACTTT.

This clone was counted only a few times. CDR3 loop: CAIRMTGQGTEAFF. In DNA form, the CDR3 reads TGTGCCATCAGAATGACAGGCCAGGGTACTGAAGCTTTCTTT. This sequence joins TRBV10-3 and TRBJ1-1; D is perhaps TRBD1 (6 bases). The CDR3 loop spans 14 amino acids. CDR1 ENHRY and CDR2 SYGVKD come from the germline V gene. V was pared by 6 bases and J by 5 bases, with 16 bases between.

V is TRBV5-1 and J is TRBJ1-1; TRBD1 might be the D (6 bases). The CDR3 covers 14 residues. Germline-derived CDR1 and CDR2 are SGHRS and YFSETQ. V was pared by 0 bases and J by 6 bases, with 12 bases between. The CDR3 sequence: CASSLAPGVAEAFF. The CDR3 DNA is TGCGCCAGCAGCTTGGCCCCAGGGGTTGCTGAAGCTTTCTTT. Full variable domain (rest looked up from reference TRBV5-1 and TRBJ1-1): KAGVTQTPRYLIKTRGQQVTLSCSPISGHRSVSWYQQTPGQGLQFLFEYFSETQRNKGNFPGRFSGRQFSNSRSEMNVSTLELGDSALYLCASSLAPGVAEAFFGQGTRLTVV.

In this sample, this clone turned up a few times. The CDR3 DNA reads TGTGCCAGCAACTCACCCAACACTGAAGCTTTCTTT. Translation: CASNSPNTEAFF. The chain uses TRBV7-8 and TRBJ1-1; no clear D gene. The V gene lost 7 bases and the J gene lost 2 bases, with 8 bases spanning the gap. The CDR3 extends over 12 amino acids. CDR1 SGHVS and CDR2 FQNEAQ come from the germline V gene.

This chain uses TRBV2 with TRBJ1-1; possible D gene TRBD1, 6 bases. V was clipped by 4 bases and J by 5 bases, with 11 bases between them. The CDR3 sequence is 13 residues long. CDR1 is SNHLY and CDR2 is FYNNEI in the germline V gene. The chain's CDR3 is CASSVLGGTEAFF. The DNA for the CDR3 is TGTGCCAGCAGTGTTCTAGGGGGTACTGAAGCTTTCTTT.

J is TRBJ2-3 and V is TRBV7-9, with D possibly matching TRBD2 (5 bases). The CDR3 length is 15 residues. The V gene lost 1 base and the J gene lost 1 base, with 9 bases spanning the gap. Germline CDR1 and CDR2: SEHNR and FQNEAQ (reference sequence). The CDR3 protein is CASSLDGVGTDTQYF. In nucleotides, the CDR3 is TGTGCCAGCAGCTTAGACGGGGTAGGCACAGATACGCAGTATTTT.

The rearrangement uses TRBV5-1 and TRBJ2-7; D may be TRBD2 (5 bases). CDR1 SGHRS and CDR2 YFSETQ come from the germline V gene. This CDR3 is 14 amino acids long. Deletions cut 0 bases from V and 5 bases from J, with 12 bases between. CDR3 in DNA: TGCGCCAGCAGCTTGGGGGGTAATAGCGACGAGCAGTACTTC. Translation: CASSLGGNSDEQYF.